The following is a TCR beta chain sequence with its context. What this receptor recognizes is not known. No qualities accompany the bases; no much larger clone lies one base away. Instrument on record: Illumina NovaSeq 6000. TCR cDNA was made using 5'RACE template switching, a step that added a universal primer site and unique molecular identifiers. Priming for cDNA synthesis came from both the TCR alpha and TCR beta constant segments. Libraries were amplified in two PCR steps, with sample barcodes and sequencing adapters added in the second step. Libraries were sequenced on Illumina HiSeq 2500 (2x100 bp) or NovaSeq (2x150 bp). Processing in the source paper ran as follows. MIGEC handled demultiplexing of reads and collapsing into UMI consensus sequences, while MiXCR performed V(D)J alignment. Using edgeR on replicate PBMC samples, clonotypes were called vaccine-responding if FDR was below 0.01 and the log2 fold change was above 5 up to day 15. Each bulk clonotype received a CD4 or CD8 identity based on whether the sequenced CD4 or CD8 repertoire contained that clonotype at higher abundance. Starting from the raw public reads, TCRdb applied fastp trimming at Q25, assembled clones with MiXCR and retained in-frame beta chains. Under each unique CDR3 protein, matching rows form one entry showing the most common genes and DNA. The V and J calls shown here were made by TCRdb, not taken from the authors' results. In all, the sample holds about 340,000 distinct CDR3 sequences, and approximately 12% of those were seen once. 2.5% to 4% of the sample is in the top ten clones.

The sample comes from a study of T cells after yellow fever vaccination (dated by TCRdb to between 2018 and 2021). Broadly, across the study: Libraries from fractions with low cell numbers were prepared with the SMART-Seq v4 Ultra Low Input RNA kit. Two healthy male donors, one aged 18 to 29 and one aged 30 to 40 years, were included in the cohort. Blood was collected at multiple timepoints before and after primary and secondary immunization, and bulk PBMC replicates and cell subsets were isolated. To follow T-cell clones before and after primary and booster YFV17D yellow fever vaccination, bulk TCR alpha and beta repertoires were sequenced over time. Points the paper makes about the study in general: After the booster, most of the clones that had expanded following primary vaccination were detected again (roughly 97% of CD4 and around 90% of CD8), which suggests that memory was broadly maintained. Only a couple of donors were included in the study, so the extent to which the findings can be generalized is limited. A small fraction of clonotypes showed up in both the CD4 and CD8 compartments, probably as a result of convergent recombination. Computational filtering was required because FACS-sorted repertoires could contain abundant contaminating clonotypes from the bulk population. The secondary T-cell response was found to be weaker but faster than the primary response, with a peak reached on day 5 rather than on day 15.

The label giving this sample's treatment or condition can be read as: live attenuated yellow fever vaccine strain. A standard Ficoll-Paque protocol was used to isolate PBMCs from peripheral blood. CD4 and CD8 T-cell fractions were isolated with Dynabeads CD4 and CD8 positive selection kits. TriZol was used to extract RNA from bulk PBMCs, CD4 and CD8 fractions, and dextramer-positive and dextramer-negative fractions. This specimen consisted of CD4+ T cells sorted from PBMCs, obtained 15 days after the yellow fever booster vaccination. The clonotype was recovered from a man aged 18 to 35 who received the YFV17D yellow fever vaccine.

Here is the DNA: TGCAGTGCTAGGATGGGGGGATCCTACAATGAGCAGTTCTTC. Its coded protein is CSARMGGSYNEQFF. The chain was built from TRBV20-1 and TRBJ2-1, and the D gene may be TRBD2, 6 bases matching. The germline V gene (reference sequence) provides CDR1 DFQATT and CDR2 SNEGSKA. Measured from the cysteine to the phenylalanine, the CDR3 is 14 residues long. Only the CDR3 DNA is retained, 42 bases long and in frame from the first base. The trim is 3 bases for V and 1 base for J, with a gap of 10 bases between the germline ends.